The present entry profiles one T cell receptor beta chain with its context. Compared with germline, one end of the junction differs, possibly owing to a read error. The data were taken from a study of metastatic and nonmetastatic thyroid tumors. Germline V CDR1 and CDR2: MNHEY, SVGAGI. CDR3 length: 18 amino acids. Via MiXCR, TCRdb re-called the PCR reads. In the table there are some 69,000 clones, about 14% of which are singletons. No treatment of any kind had been given to any patient before thyroid surgery. V is TRBV6-5 and J is TRBJ2-6; TRBD1 matches 10 bases. The sequence derives from a male donor with papillary thyroid cancer or a benign thyroid nodule (not recorded which). Some clones in this sample may be carry-over from other donors' samples. The sample consisted of blood. CDR3 nucleotide sequence: TGTGCCAACAGTTACTCGGGGACAGGGGTCTTTGGGGCCAACGTCCTGACTTTC. Its translation: CANSYSGTGVFGANVLTF.